These 5 T cell receptor beta chains share one sample of origin, sequenced in a study of cytomegalovirus exposure and HLA in healthy donors. PCR primers comprised 60 Vbeta and 13 Jbeta primers. Generated by immunoSEQ multiplex PCR, the TCRdb table keeps only in-frame clones and is missing some. The repertoire holds about 140,000 clones, approximately 71% seen once, with around 2% in the top ten. The sample taken for sequencing was PBMCs. The receptors derive from a man younger than 45 in good health and CMV-seronegative.

CDR3 amino acids: CASSLNGRYQETQYF. The CDR3 DNA follows: TGTGCCAGCAGTTTGAATGGGAGGTACCAAGAGACCCAGTACTTC. The rearrangement links TRBV28 to TRBJ2-5; a possible D gene is TRBD2 (6 bases). The V gene lost 3 bases and the J gene lost 0 bases, with 11 bases spanning the gap. Per the germline V gene, CDR1 is MDHEN and CDR2 is SYDVKM. This CDR3 spans 15 amino acids.

The rearrangement joins TRBV9 to TRBJ2-5; possibly TRBD1 for D (5 bases). Germline V gene data show CDR1 as SGDLS and CDR2 as YYNGEE. Trimming stripped 0 bases from V and 2 bases from J, with 14 bases between. The CDR3 totals 16 residues. The DNA of the CDR3 is TGTGCCAGCAGCGTAGGACCAGGGATAATACAAGAGACCCAGTACTTC. This gives the protein CASSVGPGIIQETQYF.

This chain uses TRBV4-1 with TRBJ2-7, with D hard to call. This CDR3 has 15 amino acids. CDR1 and CDR2 from the germline V gene are MGHRA and YSYEKL. V dropped 0 bases and J dropped 2 bases, with 11 bases sitting between them. The CDR3 spells CASSQEASVTYEQYF. CDR3 sequence (DNA): TGCGCCAGCAGCCAAGAGGCCTCAGTTACCTACGAGCAGTACTTC.

This clone was observed a few times. The V call is TRBV7-9, the J call TRBJ2-6; D is undetermined. This CDR3 comprises 12 residues. Per germline, CDR1 SEHNR and CDR2 FQNEAQ (reference sequence). The ends were cut back, 1 base at V and 12 bases at J, with 7 bases in the middle. Here the CDR3 DNA reads TGTGCCAGCAGCTTAGTGAACGGCGTCCTGACTTTC. It yields the protein CASSLVNGVLTF.

The table lists this clone with a few counts. The chain employs TRBV7-9 and TRBJ2-7, with 11 bases that match TRBD2. The V and J ends lost 4 bases and 6 bases, in that order; junction bases with no gene match: 11. The CDR3 contains 16 residues. Germline V lookup: CDR1 SEHNR, CDR2 FQNEAQ (reference sequence). The CDR3 DNA is TGTGCCAGCAGCTCCCGAAGACTAGCGGGAAGTTCCGAGCAGTACTTC. Translated, it gives CASSSRRLAGSSEQYF.